This T cell receptor beta chain was sequenced for a study of vaccination effects on CD4 cells after COVID-19. For the study at large: The study sampled two convalescent patients 16 days and one week before vaccination.

Only in-frame clones appear in the TCRdb table, and some are missing; sequencing was by immunoSEQ multiplex PCR. The top ten clones hold less than 6.5% of a sample with 70,000 or so clones, over 65% of them seen once. CDR1 is PRHDT and CDR2 is FYEKMQ in the germline V gene (reference sequence). J was trimmed by 6 bases and V by 4 bases; bases with no gene match: 11. There are 16 residues in the CDR3. With regard to this clone: Its antigen is unknown.

Sequencing was preceded by expansion of antigen-specific CD4+ T cells with viral peptide pools in the ViraFEST assay. Following 10 days of culture, CD4+ T cells were isolated. According to PCR results, the person was infected with SARS-CoV-2 between March and December 2020. The culture medium for two million PBMC per well included 9.5 to 10 IU/ml IL-2 and about 9.1 ug/ml peptides. This clonotype was obtained from a human donor who had a prior SARS-CoV-2 infection. This chain connects TRBV13 to TRBJ1-1, with 10 bases that match TRBD1. The sample was CD4+ T cells from PBMCs cultured with HIV peptides, taken before COVID-19 vaccination. Subset in this sample: HIV-1 Nef peptide pool negative control/reference culture. CDR3 protein: CASSSSRQGAFAEAFF. CDR3 coding DNA: TGTGCCAGCAGCTCGTCCAGACAGGGGGCCTTTGCTGAAGCTTTCTTT.